This is a list of T cell receptor beta chains from one sample in a study of CD4 T cells in relation to SARS-CoV-2 and coronaviruses. Their antigens remain unidentified. Assay: immunoSEQ multiplex PCR; the TCRdb copy retains only in-frame clones and omits some. The top ten clones hold 27% of a sample with about 18,000 clones, roughly 77% of them seen once. Sequenced material: CD4+ T cells from PBMCs, cultured in vitro. Source of these receptors: a human donor in good health. The CDR3 runs from the conserved cysteine through the conserved F or W. The order of the fields is V gene, J gene, CDR3 protein.

TRBV18,TRBJ2-4,CASSPNLGQGNIQYF
TRBV5-4,TRBJ2-2,CASSPGGRASTGELFF
TRBV6-4,TRBJ2-1,CASSDSGAGGNEQFF
TRBV27,TRBJ2-7,CAGGDEQYF
TRBV24-1,TRBJ2-3,CATSDFRAGGDTQYF
TRBV5-1,TRBJ2-1,CASSLATSGYNEQFF
TRBV11-2,TRBJ1-3,CASSRTRPQESIYF
TRBV19,TRBJ2-5,CASRRTREETQYF
TRBV7-9,TRBJ1-6,CASSEEASPLHF
TRBV12-3/TRBV12-4,TRBJ1-1,CASSFGYTEAFF
TRBV4-1,TRBJ1-3,CASSHPTASGNTIYF
TRBV24-1,TRBJ2-5,CATFTTSASGIEEETQYF
TRBV6-6,TRBJ1-5,CASSSGGLQYQPQHF
TRBV5-1,TRBJ1-1,CASSGPVGDTEAFF
TRBV5-1,TRBJ1-1,CASSPRVGDTEAFF
TRBV28,TRBJ1-1,CASSLDPRQEAEAFF
TRBV5-1,TRBJ2-5,CASSLAGTKRETQYF
TRBV27,TRBJ1-2,CATRDGRGGYTF
TRBV7-2,TRBJ2-3,CASSLAQGSGKADTQYF
TRBV12-3/TRBV12-4,TRBJ2-3,CASSGVPDTQYF
TRBV9,TRBJ1-5,CAMFGLDSNQPQHF
TRBV3-1/TRBV3-2,TRBJ1-3,CASSQDWNRGFSGNTIYF
TRBV19,TRBJ2-1,CASSPTSGSYNEQFF
TRBV5-4,TRBJ1-2,CASSKIPGRGTNYGYTF
TRBV27,TRBJ2-7,CASSFRGLAYEQYF
TRBV2,TRBJ1-3,CASSVGQKASGNTIYF
TRBV9,TRBJ2-7,CASSVDGQTLYEQYF
TRBV5-1,TRBJ2-1,CASSTAPSGIDNEQFF
TRBV19,TRBJ1-2,CASSISEGYGYTF
TRBV21-1,TRBJ2-7,CASSKGSRETSYEQYF
TRBV24-1,TRBJ2-1,CATSDAGTKNYNEQFF
TRBV11-3,TRBJ2-1,CASSLAGTNQYNEQFF
TRBV9,TRBJ1-5,CASSVGGIDQPQHF
TRBV10-2,TRBJ2-5,CASRGQGAETQYF
TRBV5-1,TRBJ2-5,CASSQRTSGSSLETQYF
TRBV12-3/TRBV12-4,TRBJ1-4,CASSGPYGEKLFF
TRBV10-3,TRBJ2-6,CAGRQVPSGANVLTF
TRBV4-1,TRBJ1-6,CASSQPTGFGNNSPLHF
TRBV3-1/TRBV3-2,TRBJ2-6,CASSQGTGLNGANVLTF
TRBV27,TRBJ2-7,CASSIRDRNYEQYF
TRBV27,TRBJ2-7,CASRSRGEDEQYF
TRBV5-1,TRBJ1-6,CASSFRGSGNNSPLHF
TRBV12-3/TRBV12-4,TRBJ2-3,CASTALGTDTQYF
TRBV6-1,TRBJ1-4,CASSESRQGQGKLFF
TRBV6-6,TRBJ2-3,CAGKREDSTDTQYF
TRBV6-5,TRBJ2-3,CASSYSGHSTDTQYF
TRBV18,TRBJ2-2,CASSPTMTSGRTGELFF
TRBV19,TRBJ2-7,CASTSGGGSYEQYF
TRBV6-1,TRBJ1-2,CASSERDSFNYGYTF
TRBV28,TRBJ1-2,CASSLSVLSNGYTF
TRBV12-3/TRBV12-4,TRBJ2-5,CATKRDYRETQYF
TRBV7-3,TRBJ2-1,CASSSRHAGDKGDYNEQFF
TRBV6-6,TRBJ1-5,CASSYSRGPMPQHF